This T cell receptor (beta chain) came from a study of blood T cell repertoires in COVID-19. Residents of over 20 US areas, aged roughly 18 to 89 years, made up the participants. Categorization into cohorts depended on clinical history that participants reported. Authors' data handling: Amplifying reference gene primers gave estimates of nucleated cell counts. Data came from immunoSEQ multiplex PCR; TCRdb stores just in-frame clones and leaves some out. The V and J calls and the clone size are those of that table, but D and trimming were determined from the DNA. This sample carries approximately 300,000 clones, about 89% of them seen once, and the ten largest clones take over 2%. The sample comprised PBMCs or T cells enriched from blood (not recorded which). The sequence was obtained from a woman between 18 and 29 years old who had recovered from COVID-19.

The CDR3 region has the DNA TGTGCCAGCAGCTTAGTCTGGACTAGCGGTTACAATGAGCAGTTCTTC. It yields the protein CASSLVWTSGYNEQFF. The J gene is TRBJ2-1, the V gene TRBV7-8; 10 nucleotides agree with TRBD2. The CDR3 is 16 residues long. V dropped 1 base and J dropped 4; count of bases not matched to a gene: 4. The V gene's germline CDR1 is SGHVS and CDR2 FQNEAQ.